The 8 T cell receptor beta chains below come from one sample, sequenced in a study of naive and memory T cell subsets. The beta constant-region primer was an equimolar mix of two oligonucleotides covering TRBC1 and TRBC2. MiXCR, applied by TCRdb to the UMI-ligation and nested PCR reads, yields one record per CDR3 protein. In the table there are around 29,000 distinct CDR3 sequences, about 11% of which are singletons. Sequencing was done on a sample of effector memory CD4+ T cells from blood. The subset here: effector memory, CD45RA- CD27-. The receptors originated from a human donor in good health.

This chain connects TRBV20-1 to TRBJ1-4; 8 positions match TRBD1. V trimming: 3 bases; J trimming: 7 bases; junction bases outside the gene matches: 13. The CDR3 is 16 residues long. Germline values: CDR1 DFQATT, CDR2 SNEGSKA (reference sequence). As DNA, the CDR3 is TGCAGTGCTAGTGCAGGGGGCCGCGGTGGGGGTGAAAAACTGTTTTTT. Translating it yields CSASAGGRGGGEKLFF.

This clonotype came up many times. The chain is built from TRBV12-3 or TRBV12-4 and TRBJ2-1, with 11 bases that match TRBD2. CDR3 length: 15 amino acids. Trimming at V came to 6 bases and at J to 9 bases, leaving 10 bases not matched to a gene. This chain's CDR3 is CASSIFGTSGGEQFF. Written as DNA, the CDR3 is TGTGCCAGCAGCATCTTCGGGACTAGCGGCGGTGAGCAGTTCTTC.

Only a few counts were recorded for this clonotype. This rearrangement joins TRBV7-9 to TRBJ2-1; weak D call: TRBD1 (6 bases). Germline loops: CDR1 SEHNR, CDR2 FQNEAQ (reference sequence). The CDR3 is 15 residues long. V lost 2 bases, J lost 0 bases, and 8 bases lay in between. In nucleotides, the CDR3 is TGTGCCAGCAGCTTACAGGGGACCTCCTACAATGAGCAGTTCTTC. This translates into CASSLQGTSYNEQFF.

This chain joins TRBV3-1 and TRBJ2-2, with 7 bases lining up with TRBD1. The germline gives CDR1 LGHDT, CDR2 YNNKEL (reference sequence). The V segment lost 4 bases and the J segment 7 bases; nucleotides outside the gene matches: 9. The CDR3 length is 15 residues. The CDR3 coding sequence is TGTGCCAGCAGCCCCGACAGGGCGTACGGCGGGGAGCTGTTTTTT. Translation: CASSPDRAYGGELFF. Filled out from reference TRBV3-1 and TRBJ2-2, the complete variable domain reads DTAVSQTPKYLVTQMGNDKSIKCEQNLGHDTMYWYKQDSKKFLKIMFSYNNKELIINETVPNRFSPKSPDKAHLNLHINSLELGDSAVYFCASSPDRAYGGELFFGEGSRLTVL.

The chain couples TRBV28 to TRBJ2-1; D gene uncertain. V was shortened by 6 bases and J by 9 bases, with 21 bases between the two germline ends. The germline gives CDR1 MDHEN, CDR2 SYDVKM. The CDR3 is 15 residues long. The CDR3: CASSLRPPRECEQFF. The CDR3 DNA follows: TGTGCCAGCAGCTTACGACCCCCCCGAGAGTGTGAGCAGTTCTTC. Looking up the rest from reference TRBV28 and TRBJ2-1 gives the full variable domain: DVKVTQSSRYLVKRTGEKVFLECVQDMDHENMFWYRQDPGLGLRLIYFSYDVKMKEKGDIPEGYSVSREKKERFSLILESASTNQTSMYLCASSLRPPRECEQFFGPGTRLTVL.

This clonotype is medium-sized (0.01 to 0.1%). The chain is built from TRBV7-9 and TRBJ1-4, with D possibly matching TRBD1 (5 bases). The CDR3 extends over 14 amino acids. Germline CDR1 and CDR2: SEHNR and FQNEAQ (reference sequence). With 3 bases removed from V and 6 bases from J, the gap between germline ends came to 11 bases. In DNA, the CDR3 is TGTGCCAGCAGCTTTTCCTTGGGGGATGAAAAACTGTTTTTT. Its protein product is CASSFSLGDEKLFF.

V is TRBV19 and J is TRBJ1-5; possibly TRBD1 for D (6 bases). Germline CDR1 is LNHDA and CDR2 is SQIVND (reference sequence). Trimming removed 3 bases at V and 9 bases at J, with 15 bases between. CDR3 length: 14 amino acids. This CDR3 reads CASSIAHGGTPQHF. DNA for the CDR3: TGTGCCAGTAGTATTGCCCACGGGGGCACGCCCCAGCATTTT.

This clonotype was recorded many times. The chain couples TRBV6-2 or TRBV6-3 to TRBJ2-7, with 10 bases that match TRBD2. CDR1 and CDR2 (germline): MNHEY, SVGEGT. The V segment lost 4 bases and the J segment 0 bases; nucleotides outside the gene matches: 6. The CDR3 loop spans 16 amino acids. DNA of the CDR3: TGTGCCAGCAGTTTTGATCTAGCGGGAGCCTCCTACGAGCAGTACTTC. Its protein product is CASSFDLAGASYEQYF.